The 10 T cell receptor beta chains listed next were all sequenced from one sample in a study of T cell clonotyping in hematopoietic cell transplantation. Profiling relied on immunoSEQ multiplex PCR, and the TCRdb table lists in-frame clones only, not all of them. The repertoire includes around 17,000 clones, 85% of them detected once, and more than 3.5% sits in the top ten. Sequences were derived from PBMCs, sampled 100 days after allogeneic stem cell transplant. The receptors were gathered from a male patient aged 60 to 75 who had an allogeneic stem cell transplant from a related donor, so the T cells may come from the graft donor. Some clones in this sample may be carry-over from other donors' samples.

The CDR3 DNA follows: TGTGCCAGTAGTATCAGCTCTGGAAACACCATATATTTT. Residues: CASSISSGNTIYF. The chain links TRBV19 to TRBJ1-3; D uncertain. The germline CDR1 and CDR2 sequences are LNHDA and SQIVND (reference sequence). Trimming stripped 3 bases from V and 0 bases from J, with 3 bases between. The CDR3 extends over 13 amino acids.

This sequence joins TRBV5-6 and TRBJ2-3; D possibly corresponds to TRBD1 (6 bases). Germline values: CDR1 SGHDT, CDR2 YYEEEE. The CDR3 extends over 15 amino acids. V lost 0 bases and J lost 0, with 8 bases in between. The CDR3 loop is CASSLGRGSTDTQYF. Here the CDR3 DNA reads TGTGCCAGCAGCTTGGGAAGGGGGAGCACAGATACGCAGTATTTT. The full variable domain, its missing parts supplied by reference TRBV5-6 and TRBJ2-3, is DAGVTQSPTHLIKTRGQQVTLRCSPKSGHDTVSWYQQALGQGPQFIFQYYEEEERQRGNFPDRFSGHQFPNYSSELNVNALLLGDSALYLCASSLGRGSTDTQYFGPGTRLTVL.

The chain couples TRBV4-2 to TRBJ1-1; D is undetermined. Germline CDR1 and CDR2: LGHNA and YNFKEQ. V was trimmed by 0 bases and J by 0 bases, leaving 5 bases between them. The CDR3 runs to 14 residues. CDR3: CASSQDGLNTEAFF. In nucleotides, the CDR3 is TGTGCCAGCAGCCAAGATGGGTTGAACACTGAAGCTTTCTTT.

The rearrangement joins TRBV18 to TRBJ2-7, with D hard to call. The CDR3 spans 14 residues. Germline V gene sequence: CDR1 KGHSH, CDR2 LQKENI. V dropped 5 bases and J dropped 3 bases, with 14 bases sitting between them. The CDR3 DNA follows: TGTGCCAGCTCATCCCGGACCCGTCACTACGAGCAGTACTTC. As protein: CASSSRTRHYEQYF.

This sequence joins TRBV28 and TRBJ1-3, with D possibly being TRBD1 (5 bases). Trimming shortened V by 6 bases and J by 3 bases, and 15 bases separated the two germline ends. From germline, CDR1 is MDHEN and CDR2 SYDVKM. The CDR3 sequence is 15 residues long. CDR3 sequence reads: CASSPPQGNGNTIYF. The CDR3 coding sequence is TGTGCCAGCAGCCCCCCCCAGGGTAATGGAAACACCATATATTTT.

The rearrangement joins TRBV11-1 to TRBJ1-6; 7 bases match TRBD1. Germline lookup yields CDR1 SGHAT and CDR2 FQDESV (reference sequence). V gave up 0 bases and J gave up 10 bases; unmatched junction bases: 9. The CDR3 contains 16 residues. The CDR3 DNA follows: TGTGCCAGCAGCTTAGCGGGTGACAGGGTCGCATCACCCCTCCACTTT. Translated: CASSLAGDRVASPLHF.

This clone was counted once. CDR3 DNA sequence: TGTGCCAGCAGGAAAACGGGAAACACTGAAGCTTTCTTT. This gives the protein CASRKTGNTEAFF. The chain carries TRBV6-5 and TRBJ1-1; D not certain. This CDR3 region has 13 residues. Germline CDR1 is MNHEY and CDR2 is SVGAGI. V dropped 6 bases and J dropped 2 bases, with 10 bases sitting between them.

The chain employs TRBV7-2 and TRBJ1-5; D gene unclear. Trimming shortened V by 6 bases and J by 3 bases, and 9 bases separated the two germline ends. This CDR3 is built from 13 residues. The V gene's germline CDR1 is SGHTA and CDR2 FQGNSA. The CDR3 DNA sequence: TGTGCCAGCAGTTCCGGACCCAATCAGCCCCAGCATTTT. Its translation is CASSSGPNQPQHF.

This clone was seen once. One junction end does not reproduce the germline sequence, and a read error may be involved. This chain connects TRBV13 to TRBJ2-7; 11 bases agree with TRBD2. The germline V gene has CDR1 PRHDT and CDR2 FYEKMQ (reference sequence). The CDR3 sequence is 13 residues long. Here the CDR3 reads CASRLAGGLEQYF. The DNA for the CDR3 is TGTGCCAGCAGGTTAGCGGGGGGGCTCGAGCAGTACTTC.

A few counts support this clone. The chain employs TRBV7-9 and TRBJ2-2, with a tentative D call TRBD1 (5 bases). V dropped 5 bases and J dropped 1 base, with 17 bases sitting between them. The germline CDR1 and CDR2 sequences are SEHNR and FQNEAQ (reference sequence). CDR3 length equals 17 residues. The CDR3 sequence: CASSIHLQGWNTGELFF. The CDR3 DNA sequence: TGTGCCAGCAGCATACACCTCCAGGGTTGGAACACCGGGGAGCTGTTTTTT.